A single sample gave rise to the 8 T cell receptor beta chains below, sequenced in a study of regulatory T cells in long-lasting Graves disease. To make TCR beta libraries, researchers used iRepertoire HTBI primers and Arm-PCR of CDR3 regions. TCRdb recomputed calls from the multiplex PCR reads with MiXCR, one row per CDR3 protein. The table includes nearly 350,000 distinct CDR3 sequences, around 19% detected once. Time point in this sample: persistent/refractory GD, antithyroid drugs over 5 years with positive TRAb. PBMC-derived RNA was used for the TCR library. The sequencing used peripheral blood mononuclear cells (PBMCs), collected when the disease was refractory, from a patient treated with antithyroid drugs. These receptors all come from a female donor with Graves disease.

This clonotype was picked up many times. This sequence joins TRBV7-9 and TRBJ1-4; possible D gene TRBD1, 6 bases. The CDR3 has 13 residues. Germline V gene lookup returns CDR1 SEHNR and CDR2 FQNEAQ (reference sequence). Trimming cost V 5 bases and J 8 bases, with 12 bases left between them. CDR3: CASSQQGGEKLFF. DNA for the CDR3: TGTGCCAGCAGCCAACAGGGTGGCGAAAAACTGTTTTTT.

This clonotype was found a few times. J is TRBJ2-7 and V is TRBV3-1; D is possibly TRBD1 or TRBD2 (5 bases each). This CDR3 contains 14 residues. The V gene's germline CDR1 is LGHDT and CDR2 YNNKEL (reference sequence). V lost 8 bases and J lost 1, with 15 bases in between. This CDR3 reads CASQGPQKSYEQYF. CDR3 coding DNA: TGTGCCAGCCAGGGACCGCAAAAGTCCTACGAGCAGTACTTC.

The rearrangement links TRBV19 to TRBJ1-2; 7 bases fit TRBD1. CDR1 is LNHDA, CDR2 SQIVND, per germline (reference sequence). With V trimmed by 4 bases and J by 5 bases, 7 bases remained unmatched. The CDR3 is 14 amino acids. This chain's CDR3 is CASSTGQVFYGYTF. The CDR3 bases are TGTGCCAGTAGTACTGGACAGGTCTTTTATGGCTACACCTTC.

The chain uses TRBV6-2 or TRBV6-3 and TRBJ2-1; no clear D. Per germline, CDR1 MNHEY and CDR2 SVGEGT. CDR3 length: 13 amino acids. V was cut by 9 bases and J by 5 bases, with 14 bases left in between. The CDR3, as DNA: TGTGCCAGTCGCACTGTAGGGCACAATGAGCAGTTCTTC. This translates into CASRTVGHNEQFF.

CDR3 region: CASSPRVWATNEKLFF. Written as DNA, the CDR3 is TGTGCCAGCTCACCACGGGTCTGGGCAACTAATGAAAAACTGTTTTTT. The V and J genes are TRBV18 and TRBJ1-4; D gene uncertain. V was pared by 1 base and J by 0 bases, with 9 bases between. CDR1 and CDR2 (germline): KGHSH, LQKENI. The CDR3 runs to 16 residues.

This clonotype has a handful of counts. The V call is TRBV6-5, the J call TRBJ2-5; the D gene is possibly TRBD2 (5 bases). The CDR3 totals 14 residues. Germline V gene data show CDR1 as MNHEY and CDR2 as SVGAGI. The ends were cut back, 2 bases at V and 5 bases at J, with 12 bases in the middle. CDR3 nucleotide sequence: TGTGCCAGCAGTTACGCTAGCTCGATGGAGACCCAGTACTTC. Amino acid sequence: CASSYASSMETQYF.

This clonotype was observed a few times. The genes are TRBV15 and TRBJ1-3; D is uncertain. Trimming shortened V by 1 base and J by 1 base, and 14 bases separated the two germline ends. The germline V gene has CDR1 LNHNV and CDR2 YYDKDF (reference sequence). The CDR3 contains 17 residues. The DNA for the CDR3 is TGTGCCACCAGCAGAGGGGCAGGTCTGACTTCTGGAAACACCATATATTTT. It specifies CATSRGAGLTSGNTIYF.

This clonotype was found many times. CDR3 sequence reads: CAISGKGIEQYF. CDR3 sequence (DNA): TGTGCCATCAGTGGGAAAGGGATCGAGCAGTACTTC. V usage is TRBV10-3 and J usage is TRBJ2-7; no reliable D call. The ends were cut back, 4 bases at V and 6 bases at J, with 10 bases in the middle. This CDR3 has 12 residues. Germline CDR1 reads ENHRY; CDR2 reads SYGVKD.